A single sample gave rise to the 14 T cell receptor beta chains below, sequenced in a study of patients and donors after allogeneic stem cell transplantation. One entry per CDR3 protein results from TCRdb running MiXCR on the RT-PCR reads. This sample has roughly 190,000 distinct CDR3 sequences, with less than 45% found just once. The specimen was blood, either unsorted or a sorted T cell fraction (not recorded which). These receptors came from a human donor who was either an allogeneic HSCT recipient or a stem cell or donor lymphocyte infusion donor (not recorded which). It is not recorded whose cells these are; they may come from a transplant donor.

This clonotype has more than one count but fewer than ten. The chain has TRBV10-3 and TRBJ1-2, with a weak D call TRBD1 (6 bases). CDR1 and CDR2 from the germline V gene are ENHRY and SYGVKD. V was clipped by 5 bases and J by 4 bases, with 17 bases between them. The CDR3 runs 15 residues. CDR3 residues: CAISPRRQVPYGYTF. Here the CDR3 DNA reads TGTGCCATCAGTCCCCGTCGACAGGTCCCCTATGGCTACACCTTC.

CDR3 DNA: TGTGCCAGCAGCCAAATAGCGGGAGGGGTAGATACGCAGTATTTT. Amino acids: CASSQIAGGVDTQYF. This rearrangement joins TRBV4-2 to TRBJ2-3, with 11 bases that match TRBD2. The germline V gene has CDR1 LGHNA and CDR2 YNFKEQ. The junction had 3 bases not matched to a gene; V was cut back by 2 bases and J by 5 bases. The CDR3 runs 15 residues.

The chain is built from TRBV11-2 and TRBJ2-1; no clear D. This CDR3 is built from 14 residues. V lost 0 bases, J lost 7 bases, and 10 bases lay in between. Germline loops: CDR1 SGHAT, CDR2 FQNNGV. For the CDR3, the DNA is TGTGCCAGCAGCTTAGATCTCGTTGCAAATGAGCAGTTCTTC. It codes for CASSLDLVANEQFF.

This sequence joins TRBV7-9 and TRBJ2-5; D call uncertain. Trimming took 5 bases from V and 1 from J, leaving 5 bases between them. The CDR3 runs to 12 residues. Per the germline V gene, CDR1 is SEHNR and CDR2 is FQNEAQ (reference sequence). The CDR3, as DNA: TGTGCCAGCAGCGTATCCCAAGAGACCCAGTACTTC. It specifies CASSVSQETQYF.

The gene calls are TRBV12-3 or TRBV12-4 and TRBJ2-1; D remains ambiguous. The V end was cut by 1 base, the J end by 6 bases, with 10 bases between. The CDR3 sequence is 14 residues long. CDR3 nucleotide sequence: TGTGCCAGCAGTTTAGGGTTATGGGGCAATGAGCAGTTCTTC. As protein: CASSLGLWGNEQFF.

The V call is TRBV25-1, the J call TRBJ1-4; perhaps TRBD1 as D (5 bases). Germline CDR1 reads MGHDK; CDR2 reads SYGVNS. V was pared by 1 base and J by 0 bases, with 9 bases between. The CDR3 runs to 16 residues. CDR3 loop: CASSEWGGATNEKLFF. The DNA for the CDR3 is TGTGCCAGCAGTGAATGGGGGGGTGCAACTAATGAAAAACTGTTTTTT.

The J gene is TRBJ2-1, the V gene TRBV28, with 12 bases matching TRBD2. V gave up 6 bases and J gave up 9 bases; unmatched junction bases: 6. Germline CDR1 reads MDHEN; CDR2 reads SYDVKM. The CDR3 consists of 14 residues. The CDR3 sequence: CASRTSGRSGEQFF. In nucleotides, the CDR3 is TGTGCCAGCAGGACTAGCGGGAGATCGGGTGAGCAGTTCTTC.

The genes are TRBV20-1 and TRBJ1-3, with D hard to call. From germline, CDR1 is DFQATT and CDR2 SNEGSKA (reference sequence). The V gene lost 1 base and the J gene lost 0 bases, with 10 bases spanning the gap. This CDR3 contains 15 residues. The CDR3 here is CSARAPGRSGNTIYF. In DNA, the CDR3 is TGCAGTGCTAGAGCCCCAGGCCGCTCTGGAAACACCATATATTTT.

The J gene is TRBJ2-1, the V gene TRBV20-1, with TRBD2 identical over 13 bases. From germline, CDR1 is DFQATT and CDR2 SNEGSKA (reference sequence). The V gene end was trimmed by 5 bases and the J gene end by 7 bases; junction bases not matched to a gene: 5. The CDR3 has 14 amino acids. The CDR3 DNA reads TGCAGTGCTCTCGAGACTAGCGGGAGGAATGAGCAGTTCTTC. Amino acid sequence: CSALETSGRNEQFF.

Many counts were recorded for this clonotype. The chain recombines TRBV12-3 or TRBV12-4 with TRBJ1-1, with 7 nucleotides matching TRBD1. V lost 3 bases to trimming and J lost 5 bases; unmatched junction nucleotides: 6. The CDR3 has 14 amino acids. The DNA of the CDR3 is TGTGCCAGCAGTTTGAAGGGGGCGCAAACTGAAGCTTTCTTT. This encodes CASSLKGAQTEAFF.

This clonotype has a handful of counts. V usage is TRBV5-1 and J usage is TRBJ2-1; TRBD2 matches at 9 bases. Germline V lookup: CDR1 SGHRS, CDR2 YFSETQ. CDR3 size: 15 residues. The junction had 1 base not matched to a gene; V was cut back by 0 bases and J by 3 bases. CDR3 in DNA: TGCGCCAGCAGCTTGGGACTAGCGGACTACAATGAGCAGTTCTTC. This sequence encodes CASSLGLADYNEQFF.

The chain links TRBV21-1 to TRBJ2-7; the tabulated D call, TRBD2, remains unverified against the DNA. TRBV21-1 represents a pseudogene. The CDR3 has 16 residues. This CDR3 reads CASTPQPGLGSYEQYF. The CDR3 bases are TGTGCCAGCACCCCCCAGCCGGGACTAGGATCCTACGAGCAGTACTTC.

V and J are TRBV7-8 and TRBJ2-5, with D possibly TRBD2 on 6 matching bases. Germline V gene sequence: CDR1 SGHVS, CDR2 FQNEAQ. This CDR3 contains 14 residues. Trimming shortened V by 4 bases and J by 7 bases, and 16 bases separated the two germline ends. This CDR3 reads CASSYRDSLGTQYF. As DNA, the CDR3 is TGTGCCAGCAGCTACCGGGACTCTTTGGGGACCCAGTACTTC.

This clonotype was recorded at least ten times. DNA for the CDR3: TGTGCCAGCAGTGCCGGACAGGGGGCTGGGGAAGCTTTCTTT. Encoded protein: CASSAGQGAGEAFF. V and J are TRBV2 and TRBJ1-1; TRBD1 aligns across 11 bases. CDR1 is SNHLY and CDR2 is FYNNEI in the germline V gene. This CDR3 is built from 14 residues. Trimming took 4 bases from V and 8 from J; bases not matched to a gene: 6.